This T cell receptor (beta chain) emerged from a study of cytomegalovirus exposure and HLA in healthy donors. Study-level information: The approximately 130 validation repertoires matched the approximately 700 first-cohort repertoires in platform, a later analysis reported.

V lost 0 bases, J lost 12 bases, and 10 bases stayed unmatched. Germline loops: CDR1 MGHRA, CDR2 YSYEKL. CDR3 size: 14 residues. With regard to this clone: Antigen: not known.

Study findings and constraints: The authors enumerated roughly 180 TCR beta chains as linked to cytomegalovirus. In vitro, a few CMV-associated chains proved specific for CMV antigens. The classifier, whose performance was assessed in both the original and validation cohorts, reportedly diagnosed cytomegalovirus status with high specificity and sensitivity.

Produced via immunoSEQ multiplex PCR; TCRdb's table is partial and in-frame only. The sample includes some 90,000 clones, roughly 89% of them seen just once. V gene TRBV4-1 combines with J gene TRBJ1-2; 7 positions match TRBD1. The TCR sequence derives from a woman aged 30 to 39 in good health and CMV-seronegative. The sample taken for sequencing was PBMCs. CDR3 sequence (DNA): TGCGCCAGCAGCCAAGATCTAAGGGGGCGAGGGGACACCTTC. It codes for CASSQDLRGRGDTF.